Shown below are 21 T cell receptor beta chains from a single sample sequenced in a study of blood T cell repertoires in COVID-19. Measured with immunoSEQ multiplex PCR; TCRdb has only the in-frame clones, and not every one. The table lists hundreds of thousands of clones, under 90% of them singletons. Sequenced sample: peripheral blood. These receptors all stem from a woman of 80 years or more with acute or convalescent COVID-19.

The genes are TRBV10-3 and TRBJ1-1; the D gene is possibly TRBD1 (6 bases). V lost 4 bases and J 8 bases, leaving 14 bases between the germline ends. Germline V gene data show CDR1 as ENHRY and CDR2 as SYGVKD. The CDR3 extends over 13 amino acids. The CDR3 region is CAISASGQTEAFF. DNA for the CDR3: TGTGCCATCAGTGCTTCCGGACAGACAGAAGCTTTCTTT.

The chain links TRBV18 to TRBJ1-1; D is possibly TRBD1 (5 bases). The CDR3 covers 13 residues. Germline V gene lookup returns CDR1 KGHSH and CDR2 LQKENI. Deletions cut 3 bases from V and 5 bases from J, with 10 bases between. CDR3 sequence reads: CASSPQGQTEAFF. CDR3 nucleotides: TGTGCCAGCTCACCGCAGGGTCAAACTGAAGCTTTCTTT. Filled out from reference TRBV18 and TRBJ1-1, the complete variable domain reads NAGVMQNPRHLVRRRGQEARLRCSPMKGHSHVYWYRQLPEEGLKFMVYLQKENIIDESGMPKERFSAEFPKEGPSILRIQQVVRGDSAAYFCASSPQGQTEAFFGQGTRLTVV.

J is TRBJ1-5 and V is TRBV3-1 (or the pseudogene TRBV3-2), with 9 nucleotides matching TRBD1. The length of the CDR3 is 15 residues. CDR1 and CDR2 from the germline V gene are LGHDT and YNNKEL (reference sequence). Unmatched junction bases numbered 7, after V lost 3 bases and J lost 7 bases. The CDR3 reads CASSQGQGLGQPQHF. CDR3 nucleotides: TGTGCCAGCAGCCAGGGACAGGGTTTGGGACAGCCCCAGCATTTT.

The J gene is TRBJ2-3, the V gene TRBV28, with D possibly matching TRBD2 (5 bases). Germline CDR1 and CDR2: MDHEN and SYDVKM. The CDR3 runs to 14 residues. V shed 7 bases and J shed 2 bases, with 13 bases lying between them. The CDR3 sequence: CASNALGVTDTQYF. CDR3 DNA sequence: TGTGCCAGCAACGCCCTGGGAGTCACAGATACGCAGTATTTT.

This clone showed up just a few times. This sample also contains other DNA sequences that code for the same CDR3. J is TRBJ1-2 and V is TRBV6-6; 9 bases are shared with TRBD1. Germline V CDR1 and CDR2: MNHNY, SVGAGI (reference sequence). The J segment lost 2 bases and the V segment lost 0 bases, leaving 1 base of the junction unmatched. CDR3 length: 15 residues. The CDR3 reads CASSYSGTGNYGYTF. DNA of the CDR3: TGTGCCAGCAGTTACTCCGGGACAGGGAACTATGGCTACACCTTC.

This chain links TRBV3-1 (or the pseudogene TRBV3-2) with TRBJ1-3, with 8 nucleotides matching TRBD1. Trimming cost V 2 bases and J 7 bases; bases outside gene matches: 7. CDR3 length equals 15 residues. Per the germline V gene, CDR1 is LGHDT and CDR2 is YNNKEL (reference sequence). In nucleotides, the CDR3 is TGTGCCAGCAGCCAACCGACAGGGGTCCGCAACACCATATATTTT. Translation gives CASSQPTGVRNTIYF.

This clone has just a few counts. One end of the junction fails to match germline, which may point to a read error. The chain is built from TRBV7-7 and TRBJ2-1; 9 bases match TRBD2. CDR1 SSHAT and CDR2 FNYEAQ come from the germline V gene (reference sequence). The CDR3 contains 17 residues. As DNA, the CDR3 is TGTGCTAGCAGCCCCGCGGGGGGGGACCTACTCTACAATGAGCAGTTCTTC. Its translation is CASSPAGGDLLYNEQFF.

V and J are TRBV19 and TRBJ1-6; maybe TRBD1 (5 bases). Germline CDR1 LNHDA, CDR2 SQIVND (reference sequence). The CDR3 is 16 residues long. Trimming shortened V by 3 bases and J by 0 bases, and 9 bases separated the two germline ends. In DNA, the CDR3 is TGTGCCAGTAGTATGGGGCAGGGCTCCTATAATTCACCCCTCCACTTT. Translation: CASSMGQGSYNSPLHF.

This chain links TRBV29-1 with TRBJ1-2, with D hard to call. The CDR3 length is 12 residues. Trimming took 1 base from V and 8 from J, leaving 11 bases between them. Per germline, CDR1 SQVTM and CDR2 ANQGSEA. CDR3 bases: TGCAGCGTTGAAGCTGCGCTGGAGGGCTACACCTTC. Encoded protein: CSVEAALEGYTF.

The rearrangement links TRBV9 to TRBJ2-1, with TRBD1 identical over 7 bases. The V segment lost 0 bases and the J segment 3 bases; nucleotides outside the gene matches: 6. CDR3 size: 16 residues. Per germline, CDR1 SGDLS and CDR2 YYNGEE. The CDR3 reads CASSVAGRTGYNEQFF. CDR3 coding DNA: TGTGCCAGCAGCGTAGCGGGACGGACAGGCTACAATGAGCAGTTCTTC.

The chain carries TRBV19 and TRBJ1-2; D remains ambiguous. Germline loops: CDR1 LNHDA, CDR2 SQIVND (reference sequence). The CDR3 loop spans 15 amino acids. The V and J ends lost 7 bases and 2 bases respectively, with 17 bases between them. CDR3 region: CASTIAGIRNYGYTF. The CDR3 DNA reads TGTGCCAGTACCATAGCTGGAATTAGAAACTATGGCTACACCTTC.

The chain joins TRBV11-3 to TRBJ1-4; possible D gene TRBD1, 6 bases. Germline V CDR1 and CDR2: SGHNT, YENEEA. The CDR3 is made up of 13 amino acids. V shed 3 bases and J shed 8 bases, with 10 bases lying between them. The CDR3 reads CASSFGGLEKLFF. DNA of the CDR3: TGTGCCAGCAGCTTTGGGGGCCTGGAAAAACTGTTTTTT.

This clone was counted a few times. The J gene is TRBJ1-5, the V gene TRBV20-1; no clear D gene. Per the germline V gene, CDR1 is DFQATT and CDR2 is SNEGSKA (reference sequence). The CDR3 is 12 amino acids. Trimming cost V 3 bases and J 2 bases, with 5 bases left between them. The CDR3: CSASQGNQPQHF. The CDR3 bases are TGCAGTGCTAGTCAGGGCAATCAGCCCCAGCATTTT.

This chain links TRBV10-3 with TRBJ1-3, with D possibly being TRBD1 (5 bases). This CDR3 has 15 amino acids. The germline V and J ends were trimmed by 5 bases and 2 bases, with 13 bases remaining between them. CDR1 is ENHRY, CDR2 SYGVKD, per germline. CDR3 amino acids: CAISPGTGAGNTIYF. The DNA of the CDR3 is TGTGCCATCAGTCCCGGGACTGGGGCTGGAAACACCATATATTTT.

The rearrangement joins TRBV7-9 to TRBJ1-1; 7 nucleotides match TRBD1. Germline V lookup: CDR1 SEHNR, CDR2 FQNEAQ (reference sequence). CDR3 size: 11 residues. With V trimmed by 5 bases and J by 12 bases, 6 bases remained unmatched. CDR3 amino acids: CASSTGQDSFF. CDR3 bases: TGTGCCAGCAGCACAGGACAGGACTCTTTCTTT. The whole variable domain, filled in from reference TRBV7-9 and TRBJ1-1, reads DTGVSQNPRHKITKRGQNVTFRCDPISEHNRLYWYRQTLGQGPEFLTYFQNEAQLEKSRLLSDRFSAERPKGSFSTLEIQRTEQGDSAMYLCASSTGQDSFFGQGTRLTVV.

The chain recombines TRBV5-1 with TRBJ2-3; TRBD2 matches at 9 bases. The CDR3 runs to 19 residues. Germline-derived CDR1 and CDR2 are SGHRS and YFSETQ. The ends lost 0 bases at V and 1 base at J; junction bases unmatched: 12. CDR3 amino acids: CASSLESSGGPGGTDTQYF. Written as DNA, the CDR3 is TGCGCCAGCAGCTTGGAATCCAGCGGGGGGCCGGGGGGCACAGATACGCAGTATTTT.

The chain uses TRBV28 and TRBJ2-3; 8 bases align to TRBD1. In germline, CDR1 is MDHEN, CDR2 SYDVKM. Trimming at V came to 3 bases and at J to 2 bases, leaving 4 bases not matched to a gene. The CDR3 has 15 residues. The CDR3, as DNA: TGTGCCAGCAGTTTCCGACAGGGGCACACAGATACGCAGTATTTT. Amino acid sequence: CASSFRQGHTDTQYF.

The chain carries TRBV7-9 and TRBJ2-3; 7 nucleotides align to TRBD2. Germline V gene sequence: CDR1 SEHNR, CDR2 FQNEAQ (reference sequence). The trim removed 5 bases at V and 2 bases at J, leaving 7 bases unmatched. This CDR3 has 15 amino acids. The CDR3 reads CASSRTGGITDTQYF. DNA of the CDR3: TGTGCCAGCAGCCGAACGGGGGGTATCACAGATACGCAGTATTTT.

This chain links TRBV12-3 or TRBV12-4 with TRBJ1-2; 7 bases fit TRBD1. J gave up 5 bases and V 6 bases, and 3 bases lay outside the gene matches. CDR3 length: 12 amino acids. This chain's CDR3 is CASRTTGYGYTF. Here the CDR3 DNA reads TGTGCCAGCAGGACGACAGGGTATGGCTACACCTTC.

As DNA, the CDR3 is TGCGCCAGCAGCTTGGTCGGGGTAGCGGGGGGGCTCACAGATACGCAGTATTTT. It encodes CASSLVGVAGGLTDTQYF. V and J are TRBV5-1 and TRBJ2-3, with 11 positions matching TRBD2. The CDR3 runs to 18 residues. V lost 0 bases and J lost 2; bases outside the gene matches: 8. Germline CDR1 and CDR2: SGHRS and YFSETQ.

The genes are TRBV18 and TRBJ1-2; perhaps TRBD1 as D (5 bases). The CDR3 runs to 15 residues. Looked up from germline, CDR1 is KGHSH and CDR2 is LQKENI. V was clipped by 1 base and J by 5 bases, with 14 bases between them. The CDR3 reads CASSPQWDSNYGYTF. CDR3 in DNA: TGTGCCAGCTCACCACAGTGGGACTCGAATTATGGCTACACCTTC.